This T cell receptor beta chain was identified in a study of response to subunit inactivated influenza vaccine. Notes on the study in general: The study's authors posited that every seasonal influenza vaccination enlists few new T cells.

Turning to this clonotype: Its specificity is unknown.

CDR3 size: 13 residues. Germline V gene lookup returns CDR1 KGHDR and CDR2 SFDVKD. The V gene lost 6 bases and the J gene lost 1 base, with 9 bases spanning the gap. TCRdb re-analysed the RT-PCR reads in MiXCR, keeping a single row per CDR3 protein. The sample lists 530,000 or so distinct CDR3 sequences; 10% to 15% were seen once. The sequence was obtained from a man aged 45-60 years who received an inactivated influenza vaccine. This chain connects TRBV24-1 to TRBJ2-7; D perhaps matches TRBD1 (6 bases). Sequencing used PBMCs from blood, obtained on the day of vaccination. The CDR3 protein is CATSTTGSYEQYF. The CDR3 DNA reads TGTGCCACCAGTACGACAGGTTCCTACGAGCAGTACTTC.